This TCR beta chain was captured in a study of cytomegalovirus exposure and HLA in healthy donors. Germline CDR1 and CDR2: SGHNT and YYREEE (reference sequence). The CDR3 runs 15 residues. V shed 0 bases and J 4 bases; nucleotides not matched to a gene: 2. In the PCR, 60 Vbeta and 13 Jbeta primers were used. Authors' processing steps: About 10 million of 80 million or so unique TCR beta chains were shared, per a later count. TCRdb keeps only in-frame clones here, not all; method: immunoSEQ multiplex PCR. That table supplies the V and J calls and clone size; D and trimming were determined from the DNA. The profile shows 130,000 or so clones, approximately 80% of them singletons. Study conclusions and caveats: Owing to their indistinguishability, certain V segments, notably TRBV6-2 and TRBV6-3, were excluded. Most CMV-associated TCR beta chains were later found to appear HLA-restricted.

In the case of this clone: The antigen remains undetermined.

This rearrangement joins TRBV5-4 to TRBJ2-5; 11 bases are shared with TRBD1. This TCR came from a young woman in good health and CMV-seronegative. The specimen sequenced was PBMCs. The CDR3 is CASSLAGTGGETQYF. CDR3 in DNA: TGTGCCAGCAGCTTGGCCGGGACAGGGGGAGAGACCCAGTACTTC.